This TCR beta chain was captured by sequencing in a study of CD8 T cells in ankylosing spondylitis. TCRdb re-derived calls from the 5' RACE reads in MiXCR, one entry per CDR3 protein. The sample yields roughly 42,000 distinct CDR3 sequences, around 2.8% seen once. This clonotype occurred many times. The J segment lost 10 bases and the V segment lost 6 bases, leaving 5 bases of the junction unmatched. The CDR3 is 13 amino acids. Germline V CDR1 and CDR2: SGDLS, YYNGEE. The chain employs TRBV9 and TRBJ2-1; TRBD2 matches 12 bases. The TCR was taken from a male donor with ankylosing spondylitis or in good health (not recorded which). Sequenced sample: blood, either unsorted or a sorted T cell fraction (not recorded which). CDR3 sequence reads: CASTIGLAGEQFF. The DNA of the CDR3 is TGTGCCAGCACCATAGGACTAGCGGGAGAGCAGTTCTTC.